A single sample is the source of the 5 T cell receptor beta chains below, sequenced in a study of CD8+CD57+ T cells in acquired aplastic anemia. Genomic DNA, serving as template, underwent TCR beta VDJ and CDR3 profiling. MiXCR was run by TCRdb on the reads, yielding one entry per CDR3 protein. The data contain some 410,000 distinct CDR3 sequences, about two thirds of them singletons. The material sequenced was sorted CD4+, CD8+, or CD8+CD57+ T cells (not recorded which) from PBMCs. The receptors derive from a human donor in good health, serving as a control.

CDR3 DNA sequence: TGCAGTGCGACAGAGAGATCCGTTTCGTATTTT. Protein product: CSATERSVSYF. The gene calls are TRBV20-1 and TRBJ2-3; tentative D call: TRBD1 (5 bases). V was trimmed by 6 bases and J by 14 bases, leaving 18 bases between them. Germline lookup yields CDR1 DFQATT and CDR2 SNEGSKA (reference sequence). CDR3 size: 11 residues.

The rearrangement links TRBV5-4 to TRBJ1-6; a possible D gene is TRBD1 (6 bases). Germline V gene lookup returns CDR1 SGHNT and CDR2 YYREEE (reference sequence). The V gene lost 4 bases and the J gene lost 7 bases, with 12 bases spanning the gap. CDR3 length: 14 residues. For the CDR3, the DNA is TGTGCCAGCAGCCTCGGGACACCGAATTCACCCCTCCACTTT. This codes for CASSLGTPNSPLHF. Looking up the rest from reference TRBV5-4 and TRBJ1-6 gives the full variable domain: ETGVTQSPTHLIKTRGQQVTLRCSSQSGHNTVSWYQQALGQGPQFIFQYYREEENGRGNFPPRFSGLQFPNYSSELNVNALELDDSALYLCASSLGTPNSPLHFGNGTRLTVT.

V gene TRBV6-5 combines with J gene TRBJ2-7; D gene uncertain. Germline CDR1 MNHEY, CDR2 SVGAGI. This CDR3 is built from 13 residues. V dropped 0 bases and J dropped 6 bases, with 9 bases sitting between them. CDR3 region: CASSYSRSGEQYF. The DNA for the CDR3 is TGTGCCAGCAGTTACTCGAGAAGTGGCGAGCAGTACTTC.

This clonotype appeared many times. V and J are TRBV6-1 and TRBJ1-6, with TRBD1 as a possible D gene (6 bases). Trimming removed 6 bases at V and 8 bases at J, with 11 bases between. This CDR3 spans 13 amino acids. Germline CDR1 reads MNHNS; CDR2 reads SASEGT. CDR3 amino acids: CASRRDIDSPLHF. The CDR3 nucleotides are TGTGCCAGCAGAAGGGACATCGATTCACCCCTCCACTTT.

The chain couples TRBV7-2 to TRBJ2-7, with D possibly being TRBD1 (5 bases). Deletions cut 5 bases from V and 10 bases from J, with 27 bases between. This CDR3 spans 16 amino acids. The germline V gene encodes CDR1 SGHTA and CDR2 FQGNSA. The CDR3 DNA sequence: TGTGCCAGCAGCCTAGGCAGTGGGGCTCTCATTAAAGCTCAGTACTTC. Protein product: CASSLGSGALIKAQYF. Filled out from reference TRBV7-2 and TRBJ2-7, the complete variable domain reads GAGVSQSPSNKVTEKGKDVELRCDPISGHTALYWYRQSLGQGLEFLIYFQGNSAPDKSGLPSDRFSAERTGGSVSTLTIQRTQQEDSAVYLCASSLGSGALIKAQYFGPGTRLTVT.